What follows are 20 T cell receptor beta chains derived from one specimen sequenced in a study of shared clonotypes between healthy human individuals. Repertoires were generated with immunoSEQ multiplex PCR, while TCRdb's copy carries only in-frame clones and drops some. This table has approximately 510,000 clones, 79% appearing once. The material sequenced was PBMCs. The receptors originated from a middle-aged woman in good health. Some clones in this sample may be carry-over from other donors' samples.

The chain uses TRBV29-1 and TRBJ1-2; 10 nucleotides match TRBD1. CDR1 is SQVTM and CDR2 is ANQGSEA in the germline V gene. The CDR3 has 13 amino acids. The trim removed 7 bases at V and 6 bases at J, leaving 8 bases unmatched. CDR3 region: CSAWGQGKNGYTF. CDR3 sequence (DNA): TGCAGCGCTTGGGGACAGGGGAAAAATGGCTACACCTTC.

This rearrangement joins TRBV7-2 to TRBJ2-2, with 10 bases lining up with TRBD1. The germline CDR1 and CDR2 sequences are SGHTA and FQGNSA. With V trimmed by 5 bases and J by 3 bases, 6 bases remained unmatched. This CDR3 region has 16 residues. CDR3 amino acids: CASSPGQGGYTGELFF. CDR3 DNA: TGTGCCAGCAGCCCCGGACAGGGGGGATACACCGGGGAGCTGTTTTTT.

The rearrangement uses TRBV25-1 and TRBJ2-2; 9 bases fit TRBD2. The CDR3 extends over 18 amino acids. Germline-derived CDR1 and CDR2 are MGHDK and SYGVNS. Unmatched junction bases numbered 11, after V lost 2 bases and J lost 4 bases. Written as DNA, the CDR3 is TGTGCCAGCAGTGAAGGTTTAGCGGGAGACTTAGTCACCGGGGAGCTGTTTTTT. The encoded protein is CASSEGLAGDLVTGELFF.

The CDR3 DNA follows: TGTGCCATCAGTACCAGGACTAGCGGCAGCTCCTACAATGAGCAGTTCTTC. Residues: CAISTRTSGSSYNEQFF. V usage is TRBV10-3 and J usage is TRBJ2-1; 10 nucleotides agree with TRBD2. The CDR3 extends over 17 amino acids. Per the germline V gene, CDR1 is ENHRY and CDR2 is SYGVKD. J was trimmed by 0 bases and V by 5 bases; bases with no gene match: 7.

This chain links TRBV6-5 with TRBJ1-5; D is perhaps TRBD1 (6 bases). The CDR3 contains 15 residues. CDR1 is MNHEY and CDR2 is SVGAGI in the germline V gene. V was cut by 5 bases and J by 2 bases, with 13 bases left in between. The CDR3 spells CASSALTGGNQPQHF. Written as DNA, the CDR3 is TGTGCCAGCAGTGCCTTGACAGGCGGCAATCAGCCCCAGCATTTT.

Details on this clone: The sample holds other DNA sequences that translate to the same CDR3. The chain carries TRBV11-2 and TRBJ2-1; no definite D call. The CDR3 covers 15 residues. In germline, CDR1 is SGHAT, CDR2 FQNNGV. Trimming removed 1 base at V and 0 bases at J, with 7 bases between. CDR3 nucleotide sequence: TGTGCCAGCAGCTTAGGTGGAAGCTCCTACAATGAGCAGTTCTTC. Amino acids: CASSLGGSSYNEQFF.

V usage is TRBV28 and J usage is TRBJ1-2; tentative D call: TRBD1 (5 bases). The germline CDR1 and CDR2 sequences are MDHEN and SYDVKM. Trimming left V 6 bases short and J 1 base short, with 9 bases between. The length of the CDR3 is 13 residues. CDR3 sequence: CASRDTYNYGYTF. The CDR3 DNA sequence: TGTGCCAGCAGGGACACTTATAACTATGGCTACACCTTC.

The J gene is TRBJ1-6, the V gene TRBV5-1, with 7 bases fitting TRBD1. CDR3 length: 14 residues. The germline CDR1 and CDR2 sequences are SGHRS and YFSETQ. V was pared by 2 bases and J by 7 bases, with 3 bases of the junction left unmatched. The CDR3 DNA follows: TGCGCCAGCAGCTTCGGGACAGACAATTCACCCCTCCACTTT. Translation gives CASSFGTDNSPLHF.

V and J are TRBV4-2 and TRBJ2-1, with 12 bases lining up with TRBD2. This CDR3 region has 17 residues. The germline V gene has CDR1 LGHNA and CDR2 YNFKEQ. J lost 1 base, V lost 4 bases, and 5 bases had no gene match. The CDR3 region is CASSPRTSGASYNEQFF. The CDR3 DNA reads as TGTGCCAGCAGCCCAAGGACTAGCGGGGCATCCTACAATGAGCAGTTCTTC.

The chain's CDR3 is CASSKVPWTGAFLYEQYF. As DNA, the CDR3 is TGTGCCAGCAGCAAAGTCCCCTGGACAGGGGCTTTCCTCTACGAGCAGTACTTC. J is TRBJ2-7 and V is TRBV21-1; TRBD1 was called by the table and not checked on the DNA. TRBV21-1 is shown as a pseudogene. The CDR3 has 18 residues.

The chain joins TRBV2 to TRBJ1-1, with 11 bases aligning to TRBD1. CDR1 and CDR2 (germline): SNHLY, FYNNEI. This CDR3 is 15 amino acids long. V was clipped by 6 bases and J by 2 bases; unmatched bases: 5. The chain's CDR3 is CASSRDRGINTEAFF. The CDR3 region has the DNA TGTGCCAGCAGCCGGGACAGGGGGATCAACACTGAAGCTTTCTTT.

As concerns this clone: This specimen includes other DNA sequences encoding the same CDR3. V and J are TRBV5-1 and TRBJ2-5; no reliable D call. The germline V and J ends were trimmed by 4 bases and 2 bases, with 9 bases remaining between them. The germline CDR1 and CDR2 sequences are SGHRS and YFSETQ. The CDR3 extends over 13 amino acids. In DNA, the CDR3 is TGCGCCAGCAGCCCTGACCCGCAAGAGACCCAGTACTTC. Encoded protein: CASSPDPQETQYF.

The genes are TRBV6-5 and TRBJ1-4, with 8 bases matching TRBD1. V lost 6 bases and J lost 8; bases outside the gene matches: 8. This CDR3 comprises 14 residues. Germline CDR1 is MNHEY and CDR2 is SVGAGI. CDR3 sequence (DNA): TGTGCCAGCAGCACCCAGGGGGCGGGGGAAAAACTGTTTTTT. Amino acid sequence: CASSTQGAGEKLFF.

The chain couples TRBV7-9 to TRBJ1-1; no clear D. Germline-derived CDR1 and CDR2 are SEHNR and FQNEAQ (reference sequence). CDR3 size: 12 residues. Deletions cut 5 bases from V and 11 bases from J, with 15 bases between. The CDR3 loop is CASSPSTGSAFF. The CDR3 nucleotides read TGTGCCAGCAGCCCCTCTACCGGTTCGGCTTTCTTT. The whole variable domain, remainder taken from reference TRBV7-9 and TRBJ1-1, is DTGVSQNPRHKITKRGQNVTFRCDPISEHNRLYWYRQTLGQGPEFLTYFQNEAQLEKSRLLSDRFSAERPKGSFSTLEIQRTEQGDSAMYLCASSPSTGSAFFGQGTRLTVV.

The sample holds a few counts of this clone. This chain links TRBV4-2 with TRBJ1-2, with TRBD1 matching over 9 bases. The J segment lost 5 bases and the V segment lost 0 bases, leaving 1 base of the junction unmatched. Germline V gives CDR1 LGHNA, CDR2 YNFKEQ. The CDR3 has 14 amino acids. CDR3 protein: CASSQEDRGYGYTF. CDR3 in DNA: TGTGCCAGCAGCCAAGAGGACAGGGGTTATGGCTACACCTTC.

This rearrangement joins TRBV19 to TRBJ2-1; D unresolved. Per the germline V gene, CDR1 is LNHDA and CDR2 is SQIVND (reference sequence). The V gene lost 2 bases and the J gene lost 5 bases, with 10 bases spanning the gap. This CDR3 contains 14 residues. The CDR3 loop is CASSITTSDNEQFF. As DNA, the CDR3 is TGTGCCAGTAGTATAACAACGAGCGACAATGAGCAGTTCTTC.

The chain couples TRBV6-1 to TRBJ2-5; D uncertain. The CDR3 runs 13 residues. Trimming removed 7 bases from V and 1 base from J, with 10 bases in between. Germline CDR1 MNHNS, CDR2 SASEGT. The DNA for the CDR3 is TGTGCCAGCACCCGAAACCTCCAAGAGACCCAGTACTTC. Protein product: CASTRNLQETQYF.

CDR3 protein: CASSPSGSGHNEQFF. CDR3 nucleotides: TGTGCCAGCTCACCCAGCGGGAGTGGCCACAATGAGCAGTTCTTC. This rearrangement joins TRBV18 to TRBJ2-1; 8 bases align to TRBD2. The junction had 6 bases not matched to a gene; V was cut back by 3 bases and J by 5 bases. This CDR3 contains 15 residues. Germline V gene sequence: CDR1 KGHSH, CDR2 LQKENI.

CDR3 in DNA: TGTGCCAGCAGTTACGGAGGGACAGACCGCTACGAGCAGTACTTC. This translates into CASSYGGTDRYEQYF. The gene calls are TRBV6-5 and TRBJ2-7; D is perhaps TRBD1 (7 bases). The germline V and J ends were trimmed by 2 bases and 3 bases, with 14 bases remaining between them. The germline gives CDR1 MNHEY, CDR2 SVGAGI. The CDR3 extends over 15 amino acids.

The chain links TRBV15 to TRBJ2-5; D is unresolved. The better agreement between TRBJ2-7 and the DNA end casts doubt on the J call. Germline loops: CDR1 LNHNV, CDR2 YYDKDF (reference sequence). CDR3 size: 15 residues. The CDR3: CATSRDITESYEQYF. In DNA form, the CDR3 reads TGTGCCACCAGCAGAGATATAACAGAGTCCTACGAGCAGTACTTC.